One and the same sample provided the 29 T cell receptor beta chains below, sequenced in a study of blood T cell repertoires in COVID-19. Clones were read by immunoSEQ multiplex PCR, and TCRdb kept only the in-frame ones, dropping some. The sample lists more than 85,000 clones; 88% were seen once. The sequencing input was peripheral blood. These TCRs come from a woman aged 60-75 years with acute or convalescent COVID-19.

The V and J genes are TRBV5-1 and TRBJ2-3, with 16 bases fitting TRBD2. Losses at the gene ends were 3 bases for V and 6 bases for J; bases not matched to a gene: 7. CDR3 length: 17 residues. Per germline, CDR1 SGHRS and CDR2 YFSETQ. CDR3 protein: CASSSGLAGGPGDTQYF. For the CDR3, the DNA is TGCGCCAGCAGCTCGGGACTAGCGGGAGGGCCGGGGGATACGCAGTATTTT.

V usage is TRBV20-1 and J usage is TRBJ2-1; the match to TRBD2 covers 8 bases. This CDR3 has 15 amino acids. V lost 3 bases and J lost 4; bases outside the gene matches: 8. CDR1 and CDR2 from the germline V gene are DFQATT and SNEGSKA (reference sequence). Here the CDR3 reads CSASPTSGTYNEQFF. CDR3 coding DNA: TGCAGTGCTAGTCCAACTAGCGGTACTTACAATGAGCAGTTCTTC.

V is TRBV6-6 and J is TRBJ1-5; weak D call: TRBD1 (5 bases). The V end lost 5 bases, the J end lost 2 bases, and 13 bases lay between the germline ends. CDR1 and CDR2 from the germline V gene are MNHNY and SVGAGI (reference sequence). The CDR3 totals 15 residues. For the CDR3, the DNA is TGTGCCAGCAGTCCCCCGGGACTTGGCAATCAGCCCCAGCATTTT. Translation: CASSPPGLGNQPQHF.

CDR3 in DNA: TGTGCCAGTAGTAGATCCGCGGCCTTGGGGACCCAGTACTTC. Translation: CASSRSAALGTQYF. The chain recombines TRBV19 with TRBJ2-5; no firm D call. This CDR3 has 14 amino acids. The V gene lost 4 bases and the J gene lost 7 bases, with 16 bases spanning the gap. CDR1 and CDR2 from the germline V gene are LNHDA and SQIVND (reference sequence).

The rearrangement links TRBV7-8 to TRBJ2-2; D possibly corresponds to TRBD2 (5 bases). The V gene lost 6 bases and the J gene lost 5 bases, with 10 bases spanning the gap. This CDR3 is built from 13 residues. Germline V CDR1 and CDR2: SGHVS, FQNEAQ. The DNA of the CDR3 is TGTGCCAGCAGTCCGAGGGAGACCGGGGAGCTGTTTTTT. Amino acid sequence: CASSPRETGELFF.

The chain combines TRBV6-1 with TRBJ1-5, with TRBD1 matching 7 bases. CDR3 size: 18 residues. V lost 1 base, J lost 0 bases, and 9 bases stayed unmatched. CDR1 and CDR2 (germline): MNHNS, SASEGT. CDR3 sequence: CASSEGFPGQYSNQPQHF. The CDR3 coding sequence is TGTGCCAGCAGTGAAGGGTTCCCGGGACAGTATAGCAATCAGCCCCAGCATTTT.

This chain links TRBV3-1 (or the pseudogene TRBV3-2) with TRBJ2-2; 12 nucleotides agree with TRBD2. The CDR3 contains 17 residues. Trimming cost V 5 bases and J 1 base; bases outside gene matches: 5. Germline CDR1 is LGHDT and CDR2 is YNNKEL (reference sequence). The CDR3 DNA is TGTGCCAGCAGCTTGCGGACTAGCGGGATGAACACCGGGGAGCTGTTTTTT. It translates to CASSLRTSGMNTGELFF.

This clone was picked up one time. The CDR3 loop is CASSQSTGLSGLFF. In DNA form, the CDR3 reads TGTGCCAGCAGCCAAAGCACAGGCCTCTCGGGACTGTTTTTT. This sequence joins TRBV14 and TRBJ1-4, with D perhaps matching TRBD1 (5 bases). CDR1 SGHDN and CDR2 FVKESK come from the germline V gene. The V end lost 2 bases, the J end lost 13 bases, and 17 bases lay between the germline ends. This CDR3 spans 14 amino acids.

The table lists this clone with a count of one. The rearrangement uses TRBV19 and TRBJ1-1; a possible D gene is TRBD1 (5 bases). The CDR3 covers 13 residues. The ends were cut back, 5 bases at V and 0 bases at J, with 7 bases in the middle. From germline, CDR1 is LNHDA and CDR2 SQIVND (reference sequence). The CDR3 loop reads CASSATVNTEAFF. The CDR3 coding sequence is TGTGCCAGTAGTGCGACAGTGAACACTGAAGCTTTCTTT.

This clone has only one observation. The CDR3 DNA follows: TGTGCCAGCAGTGAAACTAGCGGGAGGGCGGTCACCGGGGAGCTGTTTTTT. Amino acids: CASSETSGRAVTGELFF. The gene calls are TRBV27 and TRBJ2-2, with 13 positions matching TRBD2. After removal of 5 bases from V and 4 bases from J, the junction contained 7 bases not matched to a gene. The CDR3 runs 17 residues. Germline V gives CDR1 MNHEY, CDR2 SMNVEV (reference sequence).

This clone was counted once. The rearrangement links TRBV15 to TRBJ1-4; 7 bases map to TRBD1. The CDR3 is 15 amino acids. Germline V CDR1 and CDR2: LNHNV, YYDKDF (reference sequence). The ends lost 6 bases at V and 4 bases at J; junction bases unmatched: 8. The CDR3 coding sequence is TGTGCCACCAGTAGTCCGGGACAGCTTAATGAAAAACTGTTTTTT. This encodes CATSSPGQLNEKLFF.

To note about this clone: Mismatch with germline at one junction end may stem from a read error. The gene calls are TRBV7-7 and TRBJ2-1; TRBD2 agrees at 10 bases. Per germline, CDR1 SSHAT and CDR2 FNYEAQ (reference sequence). The CDR3 length is 16 residues. The CDR3 nucleotides are TGTGCTAGCAGCTTATCGGAGCTAGCGGGAGTGAATGAGCAGTTCTTC. Protein product: CASSLSELAGVNEQFF.

This clone was seen only once. The chain employs TRBV11-1 and TRBJ2-7; D possibly corresponds to TRBD1 (5 bases). CDR1 and CDR2 (germline): SGHAT, FQDESV (reference sequence). V dropped 3 bases and J dropped 2 bases, with 17 bases sitting between them. CDR3 length: 16 residues. Here the CDR3 DNA reads TGTGCCAGCAGCTTTGGGGATGGGGCACCACCCTACGAGCAGTACTTC. This encodes CASSFGDGAPPYEQYF.

The V call is TRBV7-9, the J call TRBJ2-7; weak D call: TRBD2 (5 bases). Germline V CDR1 and CDR2: SEHNR, FQNEAQ (reference sequence). The CDR3 sequence is 14 residues long. The V and J ends lost 5 bases and 5 bases respectively, with 16 bases between them. The CDR3 DNA follows: TGTGCCAGCAGCCCCTCGGCGGGCCGGGACGAGCAGTACGTC. It specifies CASSPSAGRDEQYV.

The chain joins TRBV12-3 or TRBV12-4 to TRBJ1-4, with D unresolved. Trimming pared 2 bases from V and 5 bases from J, leaving 6 bases between. The CDR3 spans 13 residues. Here the CDR3 reads CASSLSGNEKLFF. The CDR3 DNA reads TGTGCCAGCAGTTTATCAGGAAATGAAAAACTGTTTTTT.

V gene TRBV5-5 combines with J gene TRBJ1-5; the D is unclear. The CDR3 is 13 amino acids. V was cut by 4 bases and J by 7 bases, with 12 bases left in between. Germline values: CDR1 SGHKS, CDR2 YYEKEE (reference sequence). Here the CDR3 DNA reads TGTGCCAGCAGCCTCAAGCCGGTACAGCCCCAGCATTTT. Protein: CASSLKPVQPQHF.

The V gene is TRBV24-1, the J gene TRBJ2-7; D call uncertain. CDR1 is KGHDR, CDR2 SFDVKD, per germline. V was trimmed by 9 bases and J by 3 bases, leaving 14 bases between them. This CDR3 is 13 amino acids long. CDR3 protein: CATQPALGYEQYF. The CDR3 bases are TGTGCCACCCAACCGGCCCTAGGCTACGAGCAGTACTTC.

The chain uses TRBV11-2 and TRBJ2-1; the D gene is possibly TRBD2 (6 bases). The CDR3 consists of 16 residues. Germline V CDR1 and CDR2: SGHAT, FQNNGV. Trimming removed 9 bases from V and 1 base from J, with 19 bases in between. The CDR3 loop is CASGGSPGRSYNEQFF. CDR3 nucleotides: TGTGCCAGTGGGGGGAGTCCCGGCCGGTCCTACAATGAGCAGTTCTTC.

This chain uses TRBV11-2 with TRBJ1-1; the D gene is possibly TRBD1 (5 bases). The CDR3 has 13 amino acids. Trimming cost V 5 bases and J 1 base, with 8 bases left between them. Germline CDR1 is SGHAT and CDR2 is FQNNGV. The CDR3 protein is CASSATGNTEAFF. CDR3 coding DNA: TGTGCCAGCAGCGCAACAGGGAACACTGAAGCTTTCTTT.

This chain joins TRBV9 and TRBJ2-1, with D possibly matching TRBD2 (6 bases). The CDR3 extends over 15 amino acids. CDR1 SGDLS and CDR2 YYNGEE come from the germline V gene. V lost 0 bases and J 2 bases, leaving 9 bases between the germline ends. CDR3 nucleotide sequence: TGTGCCAGCAGCGTAGTTGGCGGGACCTACAATGAGCAGTTCTTC. Translated: CASSVVGGTYNEQFF.

The V gene is TRBV19, the J gene TRBJ1-5, with 8 bases that match TRBD1. The V and J ends lost 0 bases and 0 bases, in that order; junction bases with no gene match: 4. CDR1 is LNHDA, CDR2 SQIVND, per germline (reference sequence). This CDR3 comprises 17 residues. In DNA, the CDR3 is TGTGCCAGTAGTATAGAAGGGACAGGCTATAGCAATCAGCCCCAGCATTTT. Translated: CASSIEGTGYSNQPQHF.

DNA of the CDR3: TGTGCCAGCAGTTTATTCTACTATGGCTACACCTTC. Amino acid sequence: CASSLFYYGYTF. V gene TRBV28 combines with J gene TRBJ1-2; D not certain. In germline, CDR1 is MDHEN, CDR2 SYDVKM. Trimming stripped 1 base from V and 3 bases from J, with 3 bases between. The CDR3 sequence is 12 residues long.

V is TRBV5-6 and J is TRBJ2-7; 11 positions agree with TRBD2. The CDR3 is made up of 15 amino acids. J gave up 6 bases and V 4 bases, and 9 bases lay outside the gene matches. Germline-derived CDR1 and CDR2 are SGHDT and YYEEEE. The DNA of the CDR3 is TGTGCCAGCAGCACCCGTAGCGGGAGGGCCGTCGAGCAGTACGTC. It is translated as CASSTRSGRAVEQYV.

V and J are TRBV7-3 and TRBJ2-3; weak D call: TRBD2 (5 bases). Germline V CDR1 and CDR2: SGHTA, FQGTGA. The CDR3 contains 13 residues. Deletions cut 5 bases from V and 2 bases from J, with 8 bases between. CDR3 DNA: TGTGCCAGCAGCCCGGACTTCACAGATACGCAGTATTTT. It encodes CASSPDFTDTQYF.

The rearrangement joins TRBV24-1 to TRBJ1-2; 9 bases align to TRBD1. With V trimmed by 4 bases and J by 6 bases, 8 bases remained unmatched. There are 15 residues in the CDR3. The germline V gene encodes CDR1 KGHDR and CDR2 SFDVKD. CDR3 protein: CATSDPGQGTNGYTF. DNA of the CDR3: TGTGCCACCAGTGACCCCGGACAGGGGACTAATGGCTACACCTTC.

The chain carries TRBV4-1 and TRBJ1-5; TRBD1 matches at 9 bases. CDR1 and CDR2 (germline): MGHRA, YSYEKL. The CDR3 consists of 15 residues. Germline trimming cut 0 bases from V and 4 bases from J; bases unmatched to any gene: 1. The CDR3 region has the DNA TGCGCCAGCAGCCAAGAGACAGGGGGAAATCAGCCCCAGCATTTT. This encodes CASSQETGGNQPQHF.

The chain recombines TRBV2 with TRBJ2-7; TRBD2 agrees at 12 bases. With V trimmed by 10 bases and J by 7 bases, 8 bases remained unmatched. The germline CDR1 and CDR2 sequences are SNHLY and FYNNEI. This CDR3 is built from 13 residues. CDR3 sequence reads: CATGLGLAGEQYV. The CDR3 bases are TGTGCCACCGGATTAGGACTAGCGGGGGAGCAGTACGTC.

The J gene is TRBJ2-7, the V gene TRBV6-5; 9 positions match TRBD1. The CDR3 contains 14 residues. Germline V CDR1 and CDR2: MNHEY, SVGAGI. Unmatched junction bases numbered 8, after V lost 6 bases and J lost 5 bases. The CDR3 here is CASSRDRVRNEQYF. DNA of the CDR3: TGTGCCAGCAGCCGGGACAGGGTGCGGAACGAGCAGTACTTC.

The chain combines TRBV2 with TRBJ1-5, with D uncertain. The CDR3 has 15 amino acids. The V and J ends lost 2 bases and 0 bases respectively, with 8 bases between them. Germline-derived CDR1 and CDR2 are SNHLY and FYNNEI. The CDR3 protein is CASSEFSPSNQPQHF. The CDR3, as DNA: TGTGCCAGCAGTGAATTTAGTCCTAGCAATCAGCCCCAGCATTTT.